This T cell receptor beta chain originates from a study of spatial heterogeneity in lung cancer. Background on the study: Among detected sequences, beta-chain ones consistently exceeded alpha-chain ones in number. More than eight raw reads, on average, carried each unique TCR and UMI combination.

Time point of the sample: sample taken at primary tumor resection. Unsorted whole RNA from tumor, nontumor lung or frozen PBMC underwent sequencing. Samples were donated by 72 untreated early-stage non-small cell lung cancer patients. This clonotype occurred many times. Using its own MiXCR run on the 5' RACE reads, TCRdb lists one record per CDR3 protein. The table shows roughly 100,000 distinct CDR3 sequences, with approximately 8.9% occurring only once. The V gene lost 1 base and the J gene lost 7 bases, with 14 bases spanning the gap. This CDR3 region has 15 residues. Germline V lookup: CDR1 LNHDA, CDR2 SQIVND (reference sequence).

This receptor was taken from a male donor with early-stage non-small cell lung cancer. The source was PBMCs, collected at surgery. The chain uses TRBV19 and TRBJ1-5; D is undetermined. The CDR3 nucleotides are TGTGCCAGTAGTATAGGGGCCTCATCGGGACAGCCCCAGCATTTT. Its protein product is CASSIGASSGQPQHF. The full variable domain, rest sourced from reference TRBV19 and TRBJ1-5, is DGGITQSPKYLFRKEGQNVTLSCEQNLNHDAMYWYRQDPGQGLRLIYYSQIVNDFQKGDIAEGYSVSREKKESFPLTVTSAQKNPTAFYLCASSIGASSGQPQHFGDGTRLSIL.